One sample yielded the 13 T cell receptor beta chains listed below, sequenced in a study of shared clonotypes between healthy human individuals. Some clones are missing from TCRdb's copy, which holds only in-frame ones; the method was immunoSEQ multiplex PCR. The sample contains about 2.5 million clones, around 90% of which appear only once. What was sequenced was naive CD4+ T cells from PBMCs. Regarding subset: CD45RA+ positively selected. The origin of the receptors is a man between 18 and 35 years old in good health. Some clones in this sample may be carry-over from other donors' samples.

V and J are TRBV7-3 and TRBJ2-7; 8 bases align to TRBD2. CDR3 length equals 15 residues. Losses at the gene ends were 0 bases for V and 3 bases for J; bases not matched to a gene: 4. CDR1 and CDR2 from the germline V gene are SGHTA and FQGTGA. CDR3 sequence reads: CASSLTSGGYYEQYF. For the CDR3, the DNA is TGTGCCAGCAGCTTAACGTCGGGAGGGTACTACGAGCAGTACTTC. Variable domain in full (rest from reference TRBV7-3 and TRBJ2-7): GAGVSQTPSNKVTEKGKYVELRCDPISGHTALYWYRQSLGQGPEFLIYFQGTGAADDSGLPNDRFFAVRPEGSVSTLKIQRTERGDSAVYLCASSLTSGGYYEQYFGPGTRLTVT.

The V and J genes are TRBV2 and TRBJ2-3, with D possibly called TRBD1 or TRBD2 (6 bases each). Germline CDR1 is SNHLY and CDR2 is FYNNEI. The CDR3 length is 15 residues. Trimming took 3 bases from V and 4 from J, leaving 14 bases between them. CDR3 protein: CASSDVDRRADTQYF. CDR3 sequence (DNA): TGTGCCAGCAGTGACGTCGACAGGAGGGCAGATACGCAGTATTTT.

As to this clone: Other DNA sequences in the same sample also yield this CDR3. The rearrangement joins TRBV5-1 to TRBJ2-1, with a possible D match to TRBD2 (6 bases). The V end was cut by 2 bases, the J end by 0 bases, with 9 bases between. The germline gives CDR1 SGHRS, CDR2 YFSETQ. The CDR3 is 15 amino acids. CDR3 sequence: CASSLGGSSYNEQFF. DNA for the CDR3: TGCGCCAGCAGCTTAGGAGGGAGCTCCTACAATGAGCAGTTCTTC.

The chain uses TRBV28 and TRBJ2-7; 7 bases are a match to TRBD1. CDR3 size: 15 residues. Germline CDR1 and CDR2: MDHEN and SYDVKM. Losses at the gene ends were 2 bases for V and 2 bases for J; bases not matched to a gene: 6. Here the CDR3 DNA reads TGTGCCAGCAGTTTAATCTCGGGGACAGCCTACGAGCAGTACTTC. Translation: CASSLISGTAYEQYF. Variable domain in full (rest from reference TRBV28 and TRBJ2-7): DVKVTQSSRYLVKRTGEKVFLECVQDMDHENMFWYRQDPGLGLRLIYFSYDVKMKEKGDIPEGYSVSREKKERFSLILESASTNQTSMYLCASSLISGTAYEQYFGPGTRLTVT.

The chain employs TRBV11-2 and TRBJ1-2; no reliable D call. This CDR3 is built from 14 residues. The V gene's germline CDR1 is SGHAT and CDR2 FQNNGV. The V gene lost 1 base and the J gene lost 4 bases, with 10 bases spanning the gap. CDR3 bases: TGTGCCAGCAGCTTAGGTCCCAGGATCTATGGCTACACCTTC. This sequence encodes CASSLGPRIYGYTF.

This chain links TRBV28 with TRBJ2-7; D is uncertain. V was cut by 3 bases and J by 0 bases, with 9 bases left in between. Germline values: CDR1 MDHEN, CDR2 SYDVKM. The CDR3 is made up of 14 amino acids. The CDR3 loop reads CASSLMGSSYEQYF. CDR3 nucleotides: TGTGCCAGCAGTTTGATGGGTAGCTCCTACGAGCAGTACTTC.

J is TRBJ2-7 and V is TRBV25-1; D is uncertain. Deletions cut 4 bases from V and 3 bases from J, with 4 bases between. The germline gives CDR1 MGHDK, CDR2 SYGVNS. The CDR3 is 11 residues long. CDR3 amino acids: CASSVLYEQYF. The CDR3 DNA follows: TGTGCCAGCAGTGTCCTCTACGAGCAGTACTTC.

J is TRBJ2-1 and V is TRBV27; TRBD1 agrees at 9 bases. V lost 2 bases to trimming and J lost 8 bases; unmatched junction nucleotides: 13. The CDR3 length is 17 residues. Germline V gives CDR1 MNHEY, CDR2 SMNVEV (reference sequence). This CDR3 is CASSLKGGQGPGDEQFF. The CDR3 DNA sequence: TGTGCCAGCAGTTTAAAAGGAGGACAGGGGCCTGGCGATGAGCAGTTCTTC.

The chain recombines TRBV10-3 with TRBJ2-1, with D unclear. The CDR3 sequence is 15 residues long. The V and J ends lost 4 bases and 0 bases respectively, with 10 bases between them. Germline lookup yields CDR1 ENHRY and CDR2 SYGVKD. The CDR3, as DNA: TGTGCCATCAGTGGGGCCAGTAGCTCCTACAATGAGCAGTTCTTC. Residues: CAISGASSSYNEQFF.

J is TRBJ2-3 and V is TRBV2; the D is unclear. With 3 bases removed from V and 10 bases from J, the gap between germline ends came to 17 bases. CDR3 length equals 14 residues. Germline values: CDR1 SNHLY, CDR2 FYNNEI. DNA for the CDR3: TGTGCCAGCAGTGATAGGCACCCCATACCCTCGCAGTATTTT. Residues: CASSDRHPIPSQYF.

J is TRBJ1-6 and V is TRBV6-5; D is uncertain. The germline gives CDR1 MNHEY, CDR2 SVGAGI. The CDR3 has 13 residues. V was clipped by 4 bases and J by 5 bases, with 6 bases between them. The CDR3 here is CASSSGNNSPLHF. For the CDR3, the DNA is TGTGCCAGCAGTTCGGGGAATAATTCACCCCTCCACTTT.

The V and J genes are TRBV5-4 and TRBJ2-5; TRBD2 agrees at 8 bases. The CDR3 runs to 14 residues. J was trimmed by 5 bases and V by 5 bases; bases with no gene match: 8. Germline V gene data show CDR1 as SGHNT and CDR2 as YYREEE (reference sequence). The CDR3 nucleotides are TGTGCCAGCAGGGTCGCGGGGGGCGCTGAGACCCAGTACTTC. It yields the protein CASRVAGGAETQYF.

This clone was found once. This CDR3 is also generated by other DNA sequences in the sample. The J gene is TRBJ2-3, the V gene TRBV9; D is unresolved. Germline-derived CDR1 and CDR2 are SGDLS and YYNGEE. The length of the CDR3 is 15 residues. The V gene lost 0 bases and the J gene lost 1 base, with 9 bases spanning the gap. The CDR3: CASSVVAAGTDTQYF. As DNA, the CDR3 is TGTGCCAGCAGCGTAGTGGCTGCAGGCACAGATACGCAGTATTTT.